The clone carrying this T cell receptor (beta chain) was seen just once. Residents of 24 US areas, aged about 18 to 95 years, made up the participants. Recovered participants had two consecutive negative NP/OP PCR tests, healthcare professional clearance, or symptom resolution. The repertoire was sequenced with immunoSEQ multiplex PCR; TCRdb's copy has only in-frame clones and lacks some. Of approximately 210,000 clones in the sample, about 80% were seen once. This sample stems from a study of blood T cell repertoires in COVID-19. Across the study: The analysed material was cDNA or gDNA that came from T cells, B-cell-depleted T cells, or PBMCs.

Looked up from germline, CDR1 is SNHLY and CDR2 is FYNNEI. V lost 9 bases, J lost 6 bases, and 8 bases stayed unmatched. The CDR3 extends over 13 amino acids. The sequence was obtained from a man between 40 and 49 years old who had recovered from COVID-19. The chain employs TRBV2 and TRBJ2-7; the match to TRBD2 covers 10 bases. Source material: PBMCs or T cells enriched from blood (not recorded which). The CDR3 here is CARLAGGGSEQYF. As DNA, the CDR3 is TGTGCCAGGTTAGCGGGAGGCGGTTCCGAGCAGTACTTC.